The rows below give T cell receptor beta chains drawn from one sample of a study of CD8 T cells in Susac syndrome. TCRdb re-called the immunoSEQ multiplex PCR reads through MiXCR, storing one row per CDR3 protein. This table has about 240,000 distinct CDR3 sequences, 90% to 97% appearing once. The specimen sequenced was CD4+ T cells from PBMCs. The receptors derive from a human donor with Susac syndrome. The CDR3 runs from the conserved cysteine through the conserved F or W. The D gene is left open where the match is weak. Only some rows state a clone size, as once, few, many or a class for expanded clones.

size: -; V: TRBV7-9; D: -; J: TRBJ1-2; CDR3: CASSLYGPSGYTF; DNA: TGTGCCAGCAGCTTATACGGCCCCTCGGGCTACACCTTC
size: -; V: TRBV29-1; D: -; J: TRBJ2-1; CDR3: CSVVRGIGNEQFF; DNA: TGCAGCGTTGTAAGGGGTATTGGTAATGAGCAGTTCTTC
size: -; V: TRBV7-9; D: -; J: TRBJ1-1; CDR3: CASSPQEETEAFF; DNA: TGTGCCAGCAGCCCCCAGGAGGAAACTGAAGCTTTCTTT
size: -; V: TRBV20-1; D: -; J: TRBJ2-3; CDR3: CSASLGRRTDTQYF; DNA: TGCAGTGCTAGCTTAGGGCGTCGTACAGATACGCAGTATTTT
size: -; V: TRBV5-4; D: -; J: TRBJ2-2; CDR3: CASSLAVGNTGELFF; DNA: TGTGCCAGCAGCTTGGCCGTAGGGAACACCGGGGAGCTGTTTTTT
size: -; V: TRBV5-8; D: -; J: TRBJ2-1; CDR3: CASSKNRVRGQFF; DNA: TGTGCCAGCAGCAAGAACAGGGTGAGGGGGCAGTTCTTC
size: few; V: TRBV11-1; D: TRBD1; J: TRBJ2-5; CDR3: CASSSGTGQETQYF; DNA: TGTGCCAGCAGCTCCGGGACAGGGCAAGAGACCCAGTACTTC
size: -; V: TRBV24-1; D: -; J: TRBJ2-5; CDR3: CATSDRTLVPETQYF; DNA: TGTGCCACCAGTGACAGGACACTTGTGCCGGAGACCCAGTACTTC
size: -; V: TRBV29-1; D: TRBD1; J: TRBJ2-3; CDR3: CSVEEDRADTQYF; DNA: TGCAGCGTCGAAGAAGACAGGGCAGATACGCAGTATTTT
size: -; V: TRBV24-1; D: TRBD2; J: TRBJ2-3; CDR3: CATSAAGVSDTQYF; DNA: TGTGCCACCAGTGCAGCGGGAGTATCAGATACGCAGTATTTT
size: once; V: TRBV12-3/TRBV12-4; D: TRBD2; J: TRBJ2-3; CDR3: CASSPLTSGLTDTQYF; DNA: TGTGCCAGCAGTCCGCTAACTAGCGGACTCACAGATACGCAGTATTTT
size: -; V: TRBV11-2; D: -; J: TRBJ2-1; CDR3: CAARKGAYNEQFF; DNA: TGTGCCGCCAGGAAAGGGGCTTACAATGAGCAGTTCTTC
size: -; V: TRBV29-1; D: -; J: TRBJ1-2; CDR3: CSAERGRADNGYTF; DNA: TGCAGCGCCGAAAGAGGTAGAGCAGATAATGGCTACACCTTC
size: -; V: TRBV9; D: TRBD2; J: TRBJ2-5; CDR3: CASSPPGLEGTQYF; DNA: TGTGCCAGCAGCCCCCCGGGACTAGAGGGGACCCAGTACTTC
size: -; V: TRBV5-1; D: -; J: TRBJ2-7; CDR3: CASSPGSPALSEQYF; DNA: TGCGCCAGCAGCCCGGGATCCCCGGCTCTGAGCGAGCAGTACTTC
size: -; V: TRBV9; D: TRBD1; J: TRBJ2-7; CDR3: CASSFTGTGGDEQYF; DNA: TGTGCCAGCAGCTTTACCGGGACAGGGGGCGACGAGCAGTACTTC
size: -; V: TRBV3-1; D: -; J: TRBJ1-1; CDR3: CASSHLTGNTEAFF; DNA: TGTGCCAGCAGCCATTTGACGGGTAACACTGAAGCTTTCTTT
size: -; V: TRBV29-1; D: TRBD2; J: TRBJ2-3; CDR3: CSVEGLPGGPSDTQYF; DNA: TGCAGCGTTGAGGGGCTACCGGGAGGGCCATCAGATACGCAGTATTTT
size: -; V: TRBV24-1; D: -; J: TRBJ1-2; CDR3: CATSDAEDTTRRGYTF; DNA: TGTGCCACCAGTGATGCCGAGGACACGACTCGGAGGGGCTACACCTTC
size: -; V: TRBV20-1; D: TRBD2; J: TRBJ2-4; CDR3: CSARTSGRAEKAKNIQYF; DNA: TGCAGTGCAAGGACTAGCGGGAGGGCCGAGAAGGCCAAAAACATTCAGTACTTC
size: -; V: TRBV7-8; D: -; J: TRBJ2-1; CDR3: CASSLALGYNEQFF; DNA: TGTGCCAGCAGCTTAGCGCTCGGGTACAATGAGCAGTTCTTC
size: few; V: TRBV12-3/TRBV12-4; D: -; J: TRBJ2-3; CDR3: CASSLDPTDTQYF; DNA: TGTGCCAGCAGTTTGGACCCCACAGATACGCAGTATTTT
size: -; V: TRBV29-1; D: -; J: TRBJ2-6; CDR3: CSVEVGSGANVLTF; DNA: TGCAGCGTTGAAGTAGGGTCTGGGGCCAACGTCCTGACTTTC
size: -; V: TRBV29-1; D: -; J: TRBJ2-3; CDR3: CSVANRLAGDTQYF; DNA: TGCAGCGTTGCTAATCGGTTGGCGGGCGATACGCAGTATTTT
size: -; V: TRBV30; D: TRBD1; J: TRBJ1-5; CDR3: CAWAGQGNQPQHF; DNA: TGTGCCTGGGCCGGACAGGGGAATCAGCCCCAGCATTTT
size: -; V: TRBV25-1; D: -; J: TRBJ2-7; CDR3: CASTNSYRNYEQYF; DNA: TGTGCCAGCACAAATAGCTACAGAAACTACGAGCAGTACTTC
size: -; V: TRBV12-3/TRBV12-4; D: -; J: TRBJ1-3; CDR3: CASIDDGTYNAFGNTIYF; DNA: TGTGCCAGCATTGACGACGGGACCTACAATGCCTTTGGAAACACCATATATTTT
size: -; V: TRBV20-1; D: TRBD2; J: TRBJ2-7; CDR3: CSARTSGTLKQYF; DNA: TGCAGTGCTAGGACTAGCGGCACGTTGAAGCAGTACTTC
size: -; V: TRBV10-3; D: -; J: TRBJ1-4; CDR3: CAISELLLSDEKLFF; DNA: TGTGCCATCAGTGAGCTTCTCTTGAGCGATGAAAAACTGTTTTTT
size: -; V: TRBV19; D: -; J: TRBJ1-5; CDR3: CASSASSIQPQHF; DNA: TGTGCCAGTAGTGCGTCCTCCATCCAGCCCCAGCATTTT
size: -; V: TRBV20-1; D: -; J: TRBJ2-7; CDR3: CSADLGQSYEQYF; DNA: TGCAGTGCGGATTTAGGACAGTCCTACGAGCAGTACTTC
size: -; V: TRBV29-1; D: TRBD1; J: TRBJ1-1; CDR3: CSVETTGTGRGEAFF; DNA: TGCAGCGTCGAAACTACTGGGACAGGCCGTGGGGAAGCTTTCTTT
size: -; V: TRBV20-1; D: TRBD2; J: TRBJ2-1; CDR3: CSARGRLAGRNEQFF; DNA: TGCAGTGCTAGGGGAAGACTAGCGGGAAGGAATGAGCAGTTCTTC
size: -; V: TRBV11-2; D: -; J: TRBJ2-7; CDR3: CASSLVWMGGPPPQSYEQYF; DNA: TGTGCCAGCAGCTTAGTCTGGATGGGCGGGCCCCCACCCCAATCCTACGAGCAGTACTTC
size: -; V: TRBV28; D: TRBD2; J: TRBJ2-7; CDR3: CASGETSGSYEQYF; DNA: TGTGCCAGCGGGGAAACTAGCGGATCCTACGAGCAGTACTTC
size: -; V: TRBV29-1; D: -; J: TRBJ1-2; CDR3: CSVNTWDNSDYGYTF; DNA: TGCAGCGTTAATACTTGGGACAATTCAGACTATGGCTACACCTTC
size: -; V: TRBV5-1; D: TRBD1; J: TRBJ1-5; CDR3: CASSEDRGPNQPQHF; DNA: TGCGCCAGCAGCGAGGACAGGGGCCCCAATCAGCCCCAGCATTTT
size: -; V: TRBV20-1; D: -; J: TRBJ2-3; CDR3: CSAVVSDTQYF; DNA: TGCAGTGCGGTGGTCTCAGATACGCAGTATTTT
size: -; V: TRBV6-6; D: TRBD1; J: TRBJ2-7; CDR3: CASTSGQDYEQYF; DNA: TGTGCCAGCACCTCCGGACAGGACTACGAGCAGTACTTC
size: -; V: TRBV20-1; D: TRBD2; J: TRBJ2-7; CDR3: CSARVRREGRNEQYF; DNA: TGCAGTGCTAGAGTGCGGCGGGAGGGCCGAAACGAGCAGTACTTC
size: once; V: TRBV20-1; D: TRBD1; J: TRBJ2-3; CDR3: CSADRGQGTDTQYF; DNA: TGCAGTGCAGACAGGGGGCAGGGCACAGATACGCAGTATTTT
size: -; V: TRBV5-1; D: -; J: TRBJ2-2; CDR3: CASSLGPNTGELFF; DNA: TGCGCCAGCAGCTTGGGTCCCAACACCGGGGAGCTGTTTTTT
size: once; V: TRBV27; D: -; J: TRBJ1-2; CDR3: CASGIGYGYTF; DNA: TGTGCCAGCGGGATTGGCTATGGCTACACCTTC
size: once; V: TRBV30; D: -; J: TRBJ1-3; CDR3: CAWARSGNTIYF; DNA: TGTGCCTGGGCAAGGTCCGGAAACACCATATATTTT
size: -; V: TRBV27; D: -; J: TRBJ2-7; CDR3: CASSLYGRARVGYEQYF; DNA: TGTGCCAGCAGTTTATACGGCCGGGCCAGGGTGGGCTACGAGCAGTACTTC
size: -; V: TRBV9; D: -; J: TRBJ2-7; CDR3: CASSVESRGDYEQYF; DNA: TGTGCCAGCAGCGTAGAAAGCAGGGGGGACTACGAGCAGTACTTC
size: -; V: TRBV19; D: -; J: TRBJ2-6; CDR3: CASSIGRVSGANVLTF; DNA: TGTGCCAGTAGTATCGGCAGGGTCTCTGGGGCCAACGTCCTGACTTTC
size: -; V: TRBV7-9; D: -; J: TRBJ1-2; CDR3: CASSFGGSNYGYTF; DNA: TGTGCCAGCAGCTTCGGGGGTTCCAACTATGGCTACACCTTC
size: -; V: TRBV6-5; D: TRBD2; J: TRBJ2-7; CDR3: CASNVAGGPGYEQYF; DNA: TGTGCCAGCAACGTAGCGGGAGGGCCCGGGTACGAGCAGTACTTC
size: -; V: TRBV11-2; D: -; J: TRBJ2-3; CDR3: CASSLAHLDGGTDTQYF; DNA: TGTGCCAGCAGCTTAGCCCACCTGGATGGGGGCACAGATACGCAGTATTTT
size: -; V: TRBV12-3/TRBV12-4; D: -; J: TRBJ2-1; CDR3: CASSLAGWDYNEQFF; DNA: TGTGCCAGCAGTTTGGCGGGATGGGATTACAATGAGCAGTTCTTC
size: once; V: TRBV7-3; D: -; J: TRBJ1-1; CDR3: CASSLTSRTHTEAFF; DNA: TGTGCCAGCAGCTTAACGAGCAGGACCCACACTGAAGCTTTCTTT
size: -; V: TRBV10-3; D: TRBD2; J: TRBJ2-1; CDR3: CAISPGGGYNEQFF; DNA: TGTGCCATCAGTCCGGGCGGGGGATACAATGAGCAGTTCTTC
size: -; V: TRBV4-1; D: -; J: TRBJ2-3; CDR3: CASSLDRGRPTDTQYF; DNA: TGCGCCAGCAGCCTCGACCGCGGCAGACCCACAGATACGCAGTATTTT
size: -; V: TRBV29-1; D: TRBD1; J: TRBJ1-4; CDR3: CSVGDRGQNEKLFF; DNA: TGCAGCGTTGGTGACAGGGGTCAAAATGAAAAACTGTTTTTT
size: -; V: TRBV7-2; D: -; J: TRBJ2-7; CDR3: CASSLGPGEYEQYF; DNA: TGTGCCAGCAGCTTAGGGCCAGGAGAATACGAGCAGTACTTC
size: -; V: TRBV18; D: -; J: TRBJ2-2; CDR3: CASSRQVERTGELFF; DNA: TGTGCCAGCTCACGGCAGGTAGAAAGGACTGGGGAGCTGTTTTTT
size: -; V: TRBV7-9; D: -; J: TRBJ1-2; CDR3: CASSPYGVGGYTF; DNA: TGTGCCAGCAGCCCGTACGGGGTTGGTGGCTACACCTTC